Each of the 18 T cell receptor beta chains below was sequenced from the same sample in a study of blood T cell repertoires in COVID-19. This table comes from immunoSEQ multiplex PCR, and its TCRdb copy is limited to in-frame clones, with some not included. The sample has approximately 130,000 clones, roughly 72% seen once; the top ten hold approximately 10%. What was sequenced was peripheral blood. All receptors come from a human donor in a cohort sampled during active COVID-19.

This chain's CDR3 is CASSPASQGPDTQYF. CDR3 bases: TGTGCCAGCAGCCCCGCAAGTCAGGGGCCAGATACGCAGTATTTT. The V and J genes are TRBV7-9 and TRBJ2-3, with D possibly matching TRBD1 (6 bases). Germline lookup yields CDR1 SEHNR and CDR2 FQNEAQ (reference sequence). CDR3 length: 15 residues. V shed 5 bases and J shed 4 bases, with 16 bases lying between them.

V gene TRBV9 combines with J gene TRBJ2-3; D is undetermined. Trimming pared 0 bases from V and 0 bases from J, leaving 5 bases between. Germline CDR1 and CDR2: SGDLS and YYNGEE. This CDR3 is 14 amino acids long. The CDR3: CASSVVGSTDTQYF. The CDR3 coding sequence is TGTGCCAGCAGCGTAGTGGGCAGCACAGATACGCAGTATTTT.

The chain has TRBV28 and TRBJ2-2, with D perhaps matching TRBD1 (6 bases). This CDR3 is built from 16 residues. Germline values: CDR1 MDHEN, CDR2 SYDVKM. V shed 4 bases and J shed 1 base, with 13 bases lying between them. The CDR3: CASSSSWTENTGELFF. Here the CDR3 DNA reads TGTGCCAGCAGTTCCTCCTGGACAGAGAACACCGGGGAGCTGTTTTTT.

J is TRBJ1-2 and V is TRBV7-9, with 7 positions matching TRBD1. With 1 base clipped from V and 5 bases from J, the junction kept 7 bases outside the gene matches. CDR3 length: 15 residues. Germline V gene sequence: CDR1 SEHNR, CDR2 FQNEAQ (reference sequence). The DNA for the CDR3 is TGTGCCAGCAGCTTAGATCCGGGACAGTTTTATGGCTACACCTTC. Translation: CASSLDPGQFYGYTF.

The chain has TRBV5-1 and TRBJ1-5; D gene ambiguous. The CDR3 sequence is 15 residues long. Trimming cost V 0 bases and J 3 bases, with 10 bases left between them. Germline CDR1 and CDR2: SGHRS and YFSETQ. CDR3 sequence (DNA): TGCGCCAGCAGCTTGGACGGGAATTTCAATCAGCCCCAGCATTTT. It translates to CASSLDGNFNQPQHF. The full variable domain, with the rest looked up from reference TRBV5-1 and TRBJ1-5, is KAGVTQTPRYLIKTRGQQVTLSCSPISGHRSVSWYQQTPGQGLQFLFEYFSETQRNKGNFPGRFSGRQFSNSRSEMNVSTLELGDSALYLCASSLDGNFNQPQHFGDGTRLSIL.

This clone showed up just a few times. The chain recombines TRBV7-9 with TRBJ2-7; TRBD2 might be the D (5 bases). Germline assignment: CDR1 SEHNR and CDR2 FQNEAQ (reference sequence). The V end was cut by 4 bases, the J end by 6 bases, with 19 bases between. The CDR3 consists of 15 residues. This CDR3 reads CASSSSGGPRSEQYF. The CDR3 DNA follows: TGTGCCAGCAGCTCTTCCGGCGGGCCTCGATCCGAGCAGTACTTC. Together with reference TRBV7-9 and TRBJ2-7, the CDR3 gives the full variable domain: DTGVSQNPRHKITKRGQNVTFRCDPISEHNRLYWYRQTLGQGPEFLTYFQNEAQLEKSRLLSDRFSAERPKGSFSTLEIQRTEQGDSAMYLCASSSSGGPRSEQYFGPGTRLTVT.

The gene calls are TRBV9 and TRBJ1-6, with D uncertain. Trimming removed 3 bases at V and 0 bases at J, with 10 bases between. From germline, CDR1 is SGDLS and CDR2 YYNGEE. CDR3 length: 16 residues. The DNA of the CDR3 is TGTGCCAGCAGCGAGCGGAGAAGCTCCTATAATTCACCCCTCCACTTT. This encodes CASSERRSSYNSPLHF.

J is TRBJ2-2 and V is TRBV2, with TRBD2 as a possible D gene (6 bases). Germline lookup yields CDR1 SNHLY and CDR2 FYNNEI. Trimming removed 6 bases from V and 5 bases from J, with 16 bases in between. The CDR3 contains 15 residues. In DNA form, the CDR3 reads TGTGCCAGCAGGGAGGGACTCCCGGCGACCGGGGAGCTGTTTTTT. Amino acids: CASREGLPATGELFF.

V gene TRBV18 combines with J gene TRBJ1-1; D gene unclear. The CDR3 has 16 amino acids. Germline V gene sequence: CDR1 KGHSH, CDR2 LQKENI. Trimming cost V 1 base and J 2 bases, with 14 bases left between them. The CDR3 nucleotides read TGTGCCAGCTCACCACGCGGCGGCCTCCTAAACACTGAAGCTTTCTTT. It codes for CASSPRGGLLNTEAFF. Full variable domain (missing parts from reference TRBV18 and TRBJ1-1): NAGVMQNPRHLVRRRGQEARLRCSPMKGHSHVYWYRQLPEEGLKFMVYLQKENIIDESGMPKERFSAEFPKEGPSILRIQQVVRGDSAAYFCASSPRGGLLNTEAFFGQGTRLTVV.

This chain connects TRBV2 to TRBJ2-5; TRBD2 might be the D (5 bases). Trimming took 7 bases from V and 7 from J, leaving 22 bases between them. Germline V gene data show CDR1 as SNHLY and CDR2 as FYNNEI. There are 15 residues in the CDR3. The CDR3 protein is CASTPGLAPAGTQYF. CDR3 coding DNA: TGTGCCAGCACCCCCGGGTTAGCCCCGGCGGGGACCCAGTACTTC. Using reference TRBV2 and TRBJ2-5 for the parts outside the CDR3, the full variable domain is EPEVTQTPSHQVTQMGQEVILRCVPISNHLYFYWYRQILGQKVEFLVSFYNNEISEKSEIFDDQFSVERPDGSNFTLKIRSTKLEDSAMYFCASTPGLAPAGTQYFGPGTRLLVL.

The chain combines TRBV11-2 with TRBJ2-3; the D gene is possibly TRBD2 (6 bases). Germline lookup yields CDR1 SGHAT and CDR2 FQNNGV. This CDR3 is 15 amino acids long. Trimming left V 5 bases short and J 3 bases short, with 15 bases between. CDR3 nucleotide sequence: TGTGCCAGCAGCCTTTTCGGGGGAGCGACAGATACGCAGTATTTT. It yields the protein CASSLFGGATDTQYF. Based on the CDR3 plus reference TRBV11-2 and TRBJ2-3, the full variable domain is EAGVAQSPRYKIIEKRQSVAFWCNPISGHATLYWYQQILGQGPKLLIQFQNNGVVDDSQLPKDRFSAERLKGVDSTLKIQPAKLEDSAVYLCASSLFGGATDTQYFGPGTRLTVL.

CDR3 bases: TGTGCCAGCAGCCTAAACCGGGACAGGGACAATGAGCAGTTCTTC. Translated, it gives CASSLNRDRDNEQFF. The V gene is TRBV7-9, the J gene TRBJ2-1; the match to TRBD1 covers 9 bases. CDR1 and CDR2 from the germline V gene are SEHNR and FQNEAQ (reference sequence). The CDR3 sequence is 15 residues long. The V and J ends lost 5 bases and 5 bases, in that order; junction bases with no gene match: 7.

The chain links TRBV4-2 to TRBJ2-4; 10 bases map to TRBD2. The CDR3 has 15 amino acids. Germline trimming cut 3 bases from V and 4 bases from J; bases unmatched to any gene: 3. Germline assignment: CDR1 LGHNA and CDR2 YNFKEQ. CDR3 in amino acids: CASSHGLAEKNIQYF. The DNA of the CDR3 is TGTGCCAGCAGCCACGGACTAGCGGAGAAAAACATTCAGTACTTC.

This clone has more than one count but fewer than ten. CDR3 sequence (DNA): TGTGCCTGGAGGGGGGACAGGCGCCCTGGAGCTTTCTTT. It codes for CAWRGDRRPGAFF. The chain combines TRBV30 with TRBJ1-1; 8 bases line up with TRBD1. V trimming: 3 bases; J trimming: 10 bases; junction bases outside the gene matches: 10. There are 13 residues in the CDR3. Germline CDR1 GTSNPN, CDR2 SVGIG (reference sequence).

In this sample, this clone turned up a few times. The DNA for the CDR3 is TGCAGCGCCCGGGGGATTAATGAAAAACTGTTTTTT. Translation gives CSARGINEKLFF. This sequence joins TRBV29-1 and TRBJ1-4, with a weak D call TRBD1 (5 bases). CDR3 length equals 12 residues. Between the trimmed V and J ends, which lost 7 bases and 4 bases, there was a span of 10 bases. Germline V gives CDR1 SQVTM, CDR2 ANQGSEA.

V gene TRBV5-4 combines with J gene TRBJ2-2; TRBD1 agrees at 8 bases. The V and J ends lost 4 bases and 0 bases, in that order; junction bases with no gene match: 5. This CDR3 is 16 amino acids long. Per germline, CDR1 SGHNT and CDR2 YYREEE (reference sequence). This chain's CDR3 is CASSPRDRSNTGELFF. The CDR3 nucleotides are TGTGCCAGCAGCCCCCGGGACAGGTCGAACACCGGGGAGCTGTTTTTT.

V is TRBV7-9 and J is TRBJ1-2; possibly TRBD1 for D (6 bases). This CDR3 is built from 13 residues. Trimming shortened V by 5 bases and J by 2 bases, and 9 bases separated the two germline ends. CDR1 and CDR2 from the germline V gene are SEHNR and FQNEAQ (reference sequence). The CDR3 loop is CASSPDRNYGYTF. CDR3 DNA sequence: TGTGCCAGCAGCCCGGACAGAAACTATGGCTACACCTTC.

This clone has only a few counts. The chain couples TRBV3-1 (or the pseudogene TRBV3-2) to TRBJ2-7; a possible D gene is TRBD1 (5 bases). Germline assignment: CDR1 LGHDT and CDR2 YNNKEL (reference sequence). The CDR3 contains 14 residues. V dropped 7 bases and J dropped 2 bases, with 15 bases sitting between them. The CDR3 reads CASTPMGRPYEQYF. The CDR3 nucleotides read TGTGCCAGCACCCCTATGGGGCGACCCTACGAGCAGTACTTC.